The sequence of this T cell receptor beta chain was determined in a study of radiotherapy plus CTLA-4 blockade in lung cancer. CDR1 is SQVTM and CDR2 is ANQGSEA in the germline V gene. Trimming left V 4 bases short and J 2 bases short, with 8 bases between. This CDR3 is built from 12 residues. General study points: Expansion of tumor-derived TCR clones was observed in blood after radiotherapy plus ipilimumab. Early blood T cell clone changes and increased post-radiation serum interferon-beta were reportedly the strongest response predictors.

Libraries were prepared by immunoSEQ multiplex PCR; TCRdb keeps only in-frame clonotypes and omits some of them. The sample yields tens of thousands of clones, 60% to 80% seen once. The study treated chemo-refractory metastatic non-small-cell lung cancer patients with focal radiation plus ipilimumab CTLA-4 blockade. Details on this clone: Its antigen is as yet unknown.

The receptor's source is a human donor with non-small cell lung cancer whose response to radiotherapy plus ipilimumab could not be evaluated. V and J are TRBV29-1 and TRBJ2-5; tentatively, D is TRBD2 (5 bases). The sample was peripheral blood, taken from a patient treated with radiotherapy plus ipilimumab. The CDR3 nucleotides are TGCAGCGTTGTGGAGGCGCAAGAGACCCAGTACTTC. It translates to CSVVEAQETQYF.